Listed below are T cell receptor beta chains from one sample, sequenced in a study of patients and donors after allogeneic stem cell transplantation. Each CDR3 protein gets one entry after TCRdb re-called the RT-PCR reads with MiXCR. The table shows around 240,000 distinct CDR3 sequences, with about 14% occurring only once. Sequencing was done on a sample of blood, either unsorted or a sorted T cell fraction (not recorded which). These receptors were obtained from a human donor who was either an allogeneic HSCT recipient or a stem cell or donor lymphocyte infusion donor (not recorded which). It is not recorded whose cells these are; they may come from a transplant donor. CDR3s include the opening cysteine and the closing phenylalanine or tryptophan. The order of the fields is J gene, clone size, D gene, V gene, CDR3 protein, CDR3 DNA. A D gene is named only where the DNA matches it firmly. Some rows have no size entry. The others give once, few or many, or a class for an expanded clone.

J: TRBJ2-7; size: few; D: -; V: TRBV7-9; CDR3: CASSRPGNYEQYF; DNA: TGTGCCAGCAGCCGTCCGGGGAACTACGAGCAGTACTTC
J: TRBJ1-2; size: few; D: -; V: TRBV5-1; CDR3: CASSPSSQGYGYTF; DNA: TGCGCCAGCAGCCCGAGCTCCCAGGGCTATGGCTACACCTTC
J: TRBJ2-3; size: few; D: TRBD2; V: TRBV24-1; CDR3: CATSEGGSYLGDTQYF; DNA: TGTGCCACCAGTGAAGGCGGGAGTTATTTGGGGGATACGCAGTATTTT
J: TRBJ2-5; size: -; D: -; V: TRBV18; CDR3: CASSPALGVQETQYF; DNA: TGTGCCAGCTCACCGGCGTTGGGGGTCCAAGAGACCCAGTACTTC
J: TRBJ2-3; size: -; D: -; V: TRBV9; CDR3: CASSVGPIWSDTQYF; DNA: TGTGCCAGCAGCGTTGGCCCTATTTGGTCCGATACGCAGTATTTT
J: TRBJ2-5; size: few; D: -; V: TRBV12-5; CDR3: CASGPETTAQETQYF; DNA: TGTGCTAGTGGTCCCGAGACGACGGCTCAAGAGACCCAGTACTTC
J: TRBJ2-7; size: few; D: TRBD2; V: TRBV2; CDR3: CASSGPLAGSYEQYF; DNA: TGTGCCAGCAGTGGGCCCCTAGCGGGGTCCTACGAGCAGTACTTC
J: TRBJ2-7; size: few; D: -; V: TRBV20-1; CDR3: CSASDHFYEQYF; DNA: TGCAGTGCGAGCGATCATTTCTACGAGCAGTACTTC
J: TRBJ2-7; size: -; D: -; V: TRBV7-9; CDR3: CASSPSPGEGSYEQYF; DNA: TGTGCCAGCAGCCCAAGCCCGGGCGAGGGCTCCTACGAGCAGTACTTC
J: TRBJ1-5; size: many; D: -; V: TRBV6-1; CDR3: CASSEGGGSQPQHF; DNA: TGTGCCAGCAGTGAAGGCGGGGGGAGTCAGCCCCAGCATTTT
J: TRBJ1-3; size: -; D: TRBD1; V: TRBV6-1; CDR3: CASRSTGRSGNTIYF; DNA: TGTGCCAGCAGATCGACAGGGAGGTCTGGAAACACCATATATTTT
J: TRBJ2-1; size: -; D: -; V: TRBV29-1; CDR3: CSALRRDSYNEQFF; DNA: TGCAGCGCACTTCGGCGGGACTCCTACAATGAGCAGTTCTTC
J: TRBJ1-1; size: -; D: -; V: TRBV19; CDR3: CASSITPAGTTEAFF; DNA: TGTGCCAGTAGTATTACCCCAGCGGGGACGACTGAAGCTTTCTTT
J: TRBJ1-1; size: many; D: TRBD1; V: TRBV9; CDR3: CASSFGTGSFGDTEAFF; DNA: TGTGCCAGCAGCTTCGGGACAGGGTCTTTTGGGGACACTGAAGCTTTCTTT
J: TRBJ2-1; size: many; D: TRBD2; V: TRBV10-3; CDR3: CAIRTSGDNEQFF; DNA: TGTGCCATCAGGACTAGCGGGGATAATGAGCAGTTCTTC
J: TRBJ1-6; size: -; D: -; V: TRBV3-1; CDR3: CASSQDYRVLAPLHF; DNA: TGTGCCAGCAGCCAAGACTACAGGGTCTTGGCACCCCTCCACTTT
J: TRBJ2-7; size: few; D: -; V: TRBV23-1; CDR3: CAPQRSSYEQYF; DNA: TGCGCCCCACAAAGGAGCTCCTACGAGCAGTACTTC
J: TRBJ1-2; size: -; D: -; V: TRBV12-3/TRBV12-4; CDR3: CASRQKFYGYTF; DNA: TGTGCCAGCAGACAGAAATTCTATGGCTACACCTTC
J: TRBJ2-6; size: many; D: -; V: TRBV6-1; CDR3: CASSAGANVLTF; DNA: TGTGCCAGCAGTGCTGGGGCCAACGTCCTGACTTTC
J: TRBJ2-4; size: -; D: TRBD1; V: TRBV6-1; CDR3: CASSEDGTGGNIQYF; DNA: TGTGCCAGCAGTGAAGATGGGACAGGAGGAAACATTCAGTACTTC
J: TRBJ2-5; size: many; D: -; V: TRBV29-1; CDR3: CSVSGASRETQYF; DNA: TGCAGCGTTTCAGGGGCCTCCCGAGAGACCCAGTACTTC
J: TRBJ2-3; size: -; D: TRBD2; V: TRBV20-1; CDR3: CSAHRTSGSPDTQYF; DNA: TGCAGTGCTCATCGGACTAGCGGGAGCCCAGATACGCAGTATTTT
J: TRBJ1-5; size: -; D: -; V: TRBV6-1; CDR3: CASRDRNSNQPQHF; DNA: TGTGCCAGCAGAGACAGGAATAGCAATCAGCCCCAGCATTTT
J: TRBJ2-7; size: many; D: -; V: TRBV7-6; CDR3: CASSQHTGIRTEQYF; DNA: TGTGCCAGCAGCCAACACACAGGGATTAGAACCGAGCAGTACTTC
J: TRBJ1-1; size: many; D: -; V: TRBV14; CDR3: CASSQDQAGTNTEAFF; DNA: TGTGCCAGCAGCCAAGATCAGGCAGGGACGAACACTGAAGCTTTCTTT
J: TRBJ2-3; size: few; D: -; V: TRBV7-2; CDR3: CASSPRGDTQYF; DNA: TGTGCCAGCAGCCCAAGGGGTGATACGCAGTATTTT
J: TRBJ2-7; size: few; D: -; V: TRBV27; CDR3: CASSLGLSADEQYF; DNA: TGTGCCAGCAGTTTAGGGTTGAGTGCGGACGAGCAGTACTTC
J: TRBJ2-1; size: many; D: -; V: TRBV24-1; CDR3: CATSDPDGPYNEQFF; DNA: TGTGCCACCAGTGATCCGGACGGCCCCTACAATGAGCAGTTCTTC
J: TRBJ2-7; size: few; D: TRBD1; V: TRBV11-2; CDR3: CASTRGTGSYEQYF; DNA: TGTGCCAGTACCCGGGGGACAGGGTCCTACGAGCAGTACTTC
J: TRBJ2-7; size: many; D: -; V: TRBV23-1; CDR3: CASSQSRLSYEQYF; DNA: TGCGCCAGCAGTCAATCAAGACTATCCTACGAGCAGTACTTC
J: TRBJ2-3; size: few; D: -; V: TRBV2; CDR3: CASSDIRDTQYF; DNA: TGTGCCAGCAGTGACATTCGAGATACGCAGTATTTT